This TCR beta chain derives from a study of Graves' ophthalmopathy and Graves' hyperthyroidism. Study-level findings and limits: Most expanded clonotypes from thyroid (those above 0.001 frequency) were also found in blood. Progression of ophthalmopathy was predicted by the model with approximately 71% sensitivity and roughly 73% specificity.

RNA transcripts were the template, and TCR beta CDR3 regions were amplified from them. The library came from an HTBI-primed first-round RT-PCR and a second-round multiplex PCR. TCRdb re-analysed the multiplex PCR reads in MiXCR, keeping a single row per CDR3 protein. The data contain hundreds of thousands of distinct CDR3 sequences, 22% of them singletons. This clonotype was seen many times. Its cognate antigen is unknown. The germline gives CDR1 SEHNR, CDR2 FQNEAQ (reference sequence). This CDR3 has 14 amino acids. Trimming removed 3 bases from V and 2 bases from J, with 10 bases in between. V is TRBV7-9 and J is TRBJ1-1, with a weak D call TRBD1 (6 bases). Sequencing used peripheral blood. This receptor was taken from a woman in her late teens or twenties with stable Graves' hyperthyroidism. Some clones in this sample may be carry-over from other donors' samples. For the CDR3, the DNA is TGTGCCAGCAGCTTCCGGACAGATAACACTGAAGCTTTCTTT. This sequence encodes CASSFRTDNTEAFF.